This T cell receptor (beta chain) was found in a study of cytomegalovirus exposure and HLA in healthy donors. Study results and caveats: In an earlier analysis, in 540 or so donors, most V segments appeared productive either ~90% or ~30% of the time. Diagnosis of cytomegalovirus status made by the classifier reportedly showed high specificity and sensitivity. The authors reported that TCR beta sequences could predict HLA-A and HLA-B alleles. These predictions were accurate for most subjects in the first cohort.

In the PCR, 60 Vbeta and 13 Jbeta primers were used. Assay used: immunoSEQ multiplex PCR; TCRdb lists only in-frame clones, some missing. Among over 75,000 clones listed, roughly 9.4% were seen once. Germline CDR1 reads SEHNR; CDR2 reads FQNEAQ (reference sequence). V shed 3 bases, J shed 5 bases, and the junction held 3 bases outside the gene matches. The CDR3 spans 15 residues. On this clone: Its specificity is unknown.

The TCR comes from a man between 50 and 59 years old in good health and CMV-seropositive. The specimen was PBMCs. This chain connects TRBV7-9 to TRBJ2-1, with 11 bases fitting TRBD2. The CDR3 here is CASSFSGRGHNEQFF. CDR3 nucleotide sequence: TGTGCCAGCAGCTTTAGCGGGAGGGGGCACAATGAGCAGTTCTTC.